This TCR beta chain was captured in a study of T cell repertoires in cytomegalovirus infection. Findings of the study overall: Carriage of CMV together with the relevant HLA was identifiable through cumulative public TCR beta family frequency.

This clonotype was seen many times. Antigen: not known. From the reads, TCRdb called clonotypes with MiXCR, one entry per CDR3 protein. The sample consists of hundreds of thousands of distinct CDR3 sequences, approximately 25% of them appearing once. The CDR3 length is 15 residues. Trimming took 2 bases from V and 6 from J; bases not matched to a gene: 5. The germline V gene encodes CDR1 SGHVS and CDR2 FNYEAQ. Material for sequencing was CD8+ T cells from PBMCs. The sequence derives from a human donor in good health (CMV status not recorded). Some clones in this sample may be carry-over from other donors' samples. The chain has TRBV7-6 and TRBJ2-4; 9 bases match TRBD1. In DNA form, the CDR3 reads TGTGCCAGCAGCTTACTACAGGGGGCGGGAAACATTCAGTACTTC. It specifies CASSLLQGAGNIQYF. Full variable domain (remainder filled in from reference TRBV7-6 and TRBJ2-4): GAGVSQSPRYKVTKRGQDVALRCDPISGHVSLYWYRQALGQGPEFLTYFNYEAQQDKSGLPNDRFSAERPEGSISTLTIQRTEQRDSAMYRCASSLLQGAGNIQYFGAGTRLSVL.